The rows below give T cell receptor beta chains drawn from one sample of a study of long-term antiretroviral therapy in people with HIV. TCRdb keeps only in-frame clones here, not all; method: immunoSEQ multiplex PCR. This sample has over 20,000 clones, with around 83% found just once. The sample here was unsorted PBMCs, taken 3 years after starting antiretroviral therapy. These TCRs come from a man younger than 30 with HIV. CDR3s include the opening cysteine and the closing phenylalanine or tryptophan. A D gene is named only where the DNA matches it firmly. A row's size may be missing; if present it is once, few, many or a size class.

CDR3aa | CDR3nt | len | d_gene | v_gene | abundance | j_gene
CASRGGSVSNQPQHF | TGTGCCAGTAGGGGGGGGAGCGTAAGCAATCAGCCCCAGCATTTT | 15 | - | TRBV19 | - | TRBJ1-5
CASSLGLAGGPYEQFF | TGTGCCAGCAGCTTGGGACTAGCGGGGGGGCCATATGAGCAGTTCTTC | 16 | TRBD2 | TRBV5-4 | - | TRBJ2-1
CASSLAPGPGEQYF | TGTGCCAGCAGCTTGGCCCCAGGTCCGGGGGAGCAGTACTTC | 14 | - | TRBV5-4 | - | TRBJ2-5
CASRATGMHYEQYF | TGTGCCAGCAGGGCGACAGGGATGCACTACGAGCAGTACTTC | 14 | TRBD1 | TRBV2 | few | TRBJ2-7
CASSYSRGYEQFF | TGTGCCAGCAGTTACTCGAGGGGTTATGAGCAGTTCTTC | 13 | - | TRBV6-5 | - | TRBJ2-1
CASSFLDPMGINEKLFF | TGTGCCAGCAGCTTCCTAGACCCCATGGGAATTAATGAAAAACTGTTTTTT | 17 | - | TRBV7-6 | - | TRBJ1-4
CASSHNRDRLTDTQYF | TGTGCCAGCAGCCACAACCGGGACAGGCTCACAGATACGCAGTATTTT | 16 | TRBD1 | TRBV11-2 | - | TRBJ2-3
CASSVSSGGIQYF | TGTGCCAGCAGCGTATCCTCCGGAGGCATTCAGTACTTC | 13 | - | TRBV9 | - | TRBJ2-4
CASSPGLASRMGDTQYF | TGTGCCAGCAGTCCGGGACTAGCGAGCAGAATGGGAGATACGCAGTATTTT | 17 | TRBD2 | TRBV27 | once | TRBJ2-3
CASHPQGVVEKLFF | TGTGCCAGCCACCCGCAGGGGGTAGTCGAAAAACTGTTTTTT | 14 | TRBD1 | TRBV6-5 | - | TRBJ1-4
CASSFQWTGNQPQHF | TGTGCCAGCAGCTTCCAATGGACAGGTAATCAGCCCCAGCATTTT | 15 | TRBD1 | TRBV7-2 | - | TRBJ1-5
CATSRRPGTSGGPQETQYF | TGTGCCACCAGCAGACGCCCGGGGACTAGCGGGGGTCCTCAAGAGACCCAGTACTTC | 19 | TRBD2 | TRBV15 | - | TRBJ2-5